What follows are 9 T cell receptor beta chains derived from one specimen sequenced in a study of T-cell reconstitution after alpha-beta-depleted transplantation in children. The TCRbeta library incorporated unique molecular identifiers. A single record per CDR3 protein comes from TCRdb applying MiXCR to the PCR reads. Among approximately 650,000 distinct CDR3 sequences, 10% to 15% were seen once, and the ten largest hold 0.75% to 0.85%. The source was PBMCs, collected before TCRalphabeta/CD19-depleted stem cell transplant. The receptor source for this set is a girl aged 2 to 9 with congenital amegakaryocytic thrombocytopenia, due to receive a stem cell transplant.

Many counts were recorded for this clonotype. CDR3 in amino acids: CSASRTSGSGDTQYF. CDR3 DNA: TGCAGTGCTTCACGGACTAGCGGGAGTGGTGATACGCAGTATTTT. The chain employs TRBV20-1 and TRBJ2-3; 13 bases line up with TRBD2. Per germline, CDR1 DFQATT and CDR2 SNEGSKA (reference sequence). This CDR3 is built from 15 residues. Trimming at V came to 5 bases and at J to 6 bases, leaving 8 bases not matched to a gene.

This clonotype has ten or more counts. CDR3 sequence: CSAAGLAERGELFF. CDR3 DNA sequence: TGCAGTGCCGCGGGACTAGCGGAAAGGGGGGAGCTGTTTTTT. This chain joins TRBV20-1 and TRBJ2-2; the match to TRBD2 covers 11 bases. Trimming at V came to 6 bases and at J to 8 bases, leaving 8 bases not matched to a gene. The CDR3 sequence is 14 residues long. Per germline, CDR1 DFQATT and CDR2 SNEGSKA (reference sequence).

There are many counts of this clonotype. The chain joins TRBV5-1 to TRBJ2-1, with a tentative D call TRBD2 (5 bases). V was clipped by 0 bases and J by 6 bases, with 10 bases between them. The CDR3 contains 14 residues. Germline CDR1 SGHRS, CDR2 YFSETQ. The CDR3 here is CASSLAFAGNEQFF. In DNA, the CDR3 is TGCGCCAGCAGCTTGGCGTTCGCGGGCAATGAGCAGTTCTTC.

The chain combines TRBV5-1 with TRBJ1-4; D gene unclear. CDR3 length equals 14 residues. V lost 2 bases, J lost 8 bases, and 13 bases lay in between. CDR1 is SGHRS, CDR2 YFSETQ, per germline. The CDR3, as DNA: TGCGCCAGCAGCTTCGACCCCGCGCCGGAAAAACTGTTTTTT. Protein product: CASSFDPAPEKLFF.

V usage is TRBV18 and J usage is TRBJ2-4, with D possibly matching TRBD2 (5 bases). CDR3 length: 15 residues. Per germline, CDR1 KGHSH and CDR2 LQKENI. V gave up 3 bases and J gave up 7 bases, with 16 bases separating them. Written as DNA, the CDR3 is TGTGCCAGCTCACCGACGACCGGGGTCGAGAACATTCAGTACTTC. Translating gives CASSPTTGVENIQYF.

This clonotype has ten or more counts. The chain is built from TRBV6-5 and TRBJ2-1, with 7 bases matching TRBD2. The CDR3 is 17 amino acids. Per germline, CDR1 MNHEY and CDR2 SVGAGI. V shed 6 bases and J 3 bases; nucleotides not matched to a gene: 14. The CDR3 loop reads CASSRIHTGGIYNEQFF. Written as DNA, the CDR3 is TGTGCCAGCAGCCGAATCCATACGGGAGGTATCTACAATGAGCAGTTCTTC.

This clonotype has just a few counts. The rearrangement links TRBV2 to TRBJ2-1; 11 bases are shared with TRBD2. Trimming cost V 8 bases and J 5 bases; bases outside gene matches: 8. The CDR3 has 15 amino acids. CDR1 and CDR2 from the germline V gene are SNHLY and FYNNEI. DNA for the CDR3: TGTGCCAGCGGGGGTAGCGGGAGGGGTCACAATGAGCAGTTCTTC. Translating it yields CASGGSGRGHNEQFF. Full variable domain (missing parts from reference TRBV2 and TRBJ2-1): EPEVTQTPSHQVTQMGQEVILRCVPISNHLYFYWYRQILGQKVEFLVSFYNNEISEKSEIFDDQFSVERPDGSNFTLKIRSTKLEDSAMYFCASGGSGRGHNEQFFGPGTRLTVL.

This clonotype was counted ten times or more. The J gene is TRBJ2-1, the V gene TRBV5-1; D unresolved. CDR3 length: 13 amino acids. V was shortened by 0 bases and J by 8 bases, with 9 bases between the two germline ends. The germline gives CDR1 SGHRS, CDR2 YFSETQ. This CDR3 reads CASSLGQNHEQFF. In DNA form, the CDR3 reads TGCGCCAGCAGCTTGGGCCAGAATCATGAGCAGTTCTTC. Full variable domain (missing parts from reference TRBV5-1 and TRBJ2-1): KAGVTQTPRYLIKTRGQQVTLSCSPISGHRSVSWYQQTPGQGLQFLFEYFSETQRNKGNFPGRFSGRQFSNSRSEMNVSTLELGDSALYLCASSLGQNHEQFFGPGTRLTVL.

The sample holds many counts of this clonotype. This chain uses TRBV6-1 with TRBJ2-7, with 9 bases fitting TRBD1. The germline V gene has CDR1 MNHNS and CDR2 SASEGT. There are 17 residues in the CDR3. V gave up 6 bases and J gave up 3 bases; unmatched junction bases: 15. This chain's CDR3 is CASRPGQGFTTHYEQYF. CDR3 DNA: TGTGCCAGCAGGCCGGGACAGGGTTTTACTACCCACTACGAGCAGTACTTC.